Listed below are T cell receptor beta chains from one sample, sequenced in a study of T cell responses to AZD1222 COVID-19 vaccine. Sequencing used immunoSEQ multiplex PCR; TCRdb keeps in-frame clones, though not all of them. There are 90,000 to 130,000 clones in the sample; roughly four fifths occur only once, and under 10% lies in the top ten. This specimen was peripheral blood, taken on day 0 of AZD1222 vaccination. These receptors were obtained from an adult in good health. CDR3s include the opening cysteine and the closing phenylalanine or tryptophan. Clone sizes are given selectively: once, few, many, or a class where the clone is expanded.

abundance | v_gene | CDR3aa
NA | TRBV4-2 | CASSLGGGTDTQYF
once | TRBV2 | CASSELSGQEYF
NA | TRBV5-5 | CASSLGRYEAFF
NA | TRBV6-6 | CASSYWGQGSNEQFF
NA | TRBV28 | CASSLAYREEDTEAFF
NA | TRBV21-1 | CASSSRGGGNQPQHF
NA | TRBV5-4 | CASSSQGAAFF
once | TRBV18 | CASSPPSADTQYF
NA | TRBV28 | CASRGTGAETQYF
NA | TRBV5-6 | CASSPGQAGYGYTF
NA | TRBV2 | CASSDRAETQYF
NA | TRBV27 | CASSFTLVTTQGYNNEQFF
NA | TRBV6-2/TRBV6-3 | CASSYGSSPLHF
NA | TRBV29-1 | CSVGGGQGLSYTF
NA | TRBV28 | CASSSAGTAVGQPQHF
NA | TRBV6-5 | CAARGFGSGANVLTF
NA | TRBV7-8 | CASSEDRGRKQYF
NA | TRBV7-2 | CASSLWGGGGQGQPQHF
NA | TRBV11-2 | CASRLRENGELFF
NA | TRBV5-1 | CASSLGEKGGYTF
NA | TRBV6-4 | CASLRRDSQNIQYF
NA | TRBV2 | CASSEGGRHTEAFF
NA | TRBV11-3 | CASSPRGYSSGNTGELFF
NA | TRBV18 | CASGGQLSNEKLFF
NA | TRBV7-2 | CASSSRGGEETQYF
NA | TRBV19 | CASTQVGGANTGELFF
NA | TRBV28 | CASKPSGNTDTQYF
NA | TRBV28 | CASSLLFSGYEQYF
once | TRBV5-1 | CASSLADLPTGEQYF
NA | TRBV19 | CASREIAGGSYNEQFF
NA | TRBV10-3 | CAIKTGTSAHTGELFF
once | TRBV6-5 | CASRDNYGYTF
NA | TRBV28 | CASKLGQGGTEAFF
NA | TRBV19 | CASSPGPYYGYTF
once | TRBV28 | CASRGLQGKTNEKLFF
NA | TRBV28 | CASSSISTGNYGYTF
NA | TRBV11-2 | CASSPSGLAGTRRARELFF
NA | TRBV7-2 | CASSANRDTQYF
once | TRBV2 | CASKRTGSTDTQYF
NA | TRBV15 | CATSRDAQGEKLFF
NA | TRBV28 | CASQLGGGEAYEQYF
NA | TRBV28 | CASSLGSYGYTF
NA | TRBV7-3 | CASSSEGYNEQFF
NA | TRBV2 | CASSEYGQGDSPLHF
NA | TRBV6-2/TRBV6-3 | CASSYPRQGNQPQHF
NA | TRBV3-1/TRBV3-2 | CASSQGTGPEQFF
NA | TRBV7-9 | CATPGGRHEKLFF
NA | TRBV7-9 | CASSSGVLGYEQYF
NA | TRBV5-4 | CASSSRAGPNTEAFF
NA | TRBV6-5 | CASSDRGSYEQYF
NA | TRBV29-1 | CSVAGSDRGRETQYF
NA | TRBV2 | CASSEVGRKGQPQHF
NA | TRBV7-2 | CASSLAGQGSYGYTF
NA | TRBV10-3 | CAISGRQGSGELFF